This TCR beta chain originates from a study of vaccination effects on CD4 cells after COVID-19. The assay was immunoSEQ multiplex PCR, and TCRdb's table has in-frame clones only and misses some. The sample lists around 41,000 clones; more than 75% were seen once. There are 16 residues in the CDR3. CDR1 and CDR2 from the germline V gene are SGHNT and YYREEE (reference sequence). V was shortened by 0 bases and J by 7 bases, with 16 bases between the two germline ends. This clone was picked up a small number of times. What it recognizes is unknown. Cells that had been cultured for 9 to 10 days were the source of isolated CD4+ T cells. A half-medium replacement with IL-2 medium was carried out on days 3 and 7.

This TCR came from a human donor who received a COVID-19 vaccine. The sample here was CD4+ T cells from PBMCs cultured without peptide, taken before COVID-19 vaccination. The J gene is TRBJ1-4, the V gene TRBV5-4; maybe TRBD1 (5 bases). CDR3 DNA sequence: TGTGCCAGCAGCTTGGGGGCGGCGGGGCTCGGTGAAAAACTGTTTTTT. Protein: CASSLGAAGLGEKLFF.